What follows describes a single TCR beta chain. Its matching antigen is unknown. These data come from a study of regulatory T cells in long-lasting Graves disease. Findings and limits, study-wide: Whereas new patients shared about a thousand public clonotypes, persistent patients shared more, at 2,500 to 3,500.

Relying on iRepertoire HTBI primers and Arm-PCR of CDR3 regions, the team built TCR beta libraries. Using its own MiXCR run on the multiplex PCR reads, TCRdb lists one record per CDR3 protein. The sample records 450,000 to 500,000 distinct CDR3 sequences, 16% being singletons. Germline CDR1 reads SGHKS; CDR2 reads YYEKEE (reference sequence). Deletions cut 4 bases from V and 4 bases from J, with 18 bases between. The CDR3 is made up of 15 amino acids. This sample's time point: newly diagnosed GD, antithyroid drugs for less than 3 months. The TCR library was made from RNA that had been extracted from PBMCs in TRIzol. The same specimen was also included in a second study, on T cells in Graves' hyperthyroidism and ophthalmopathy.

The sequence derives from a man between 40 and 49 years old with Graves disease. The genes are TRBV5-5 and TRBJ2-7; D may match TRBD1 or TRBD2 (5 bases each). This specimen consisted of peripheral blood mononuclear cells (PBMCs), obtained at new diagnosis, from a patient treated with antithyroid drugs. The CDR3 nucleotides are TGTGCCAGCAGCGTAAGCTCCGGGACGGTTTACGAGCAGTACTTC. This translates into CASSVSSGTVYEQYF.